The 14 T cell receptor beta chains listed next were all sequenced from one sample in a study of T cell responses to AZD1222 COVID-19 vaccine. Sequencing used immunoSEQ multiplex PCR; TCRdb keeps in-frame clones, though not all of them. The data hold around 94,000 clones, with 85% to 90% observed a single time. The material was peripheral blood, obtained on day 0 of AZD1222 vaccination. The source is an adult in good health.

The rearrangement uses TRBV3-1 (or the pseudogene TRBV3-2) and TRBJ1-1; a possible D gene is TRBD1 (5 bases). V lost 4 bases and J 1 base, leaving 16 bases between the germline ends. Germline CDR1 and CDR2: LGHDT and YNNKEL (reference sequence). The CDR3 runs to 16 residues. This CDR3 is CASSLRRGGTNTEAFF. The CDR3 DNA reads as TGTGCCAGCAGCCTCCGAAGGGGAGGGACGAACACTGAAGCTTTCTTT.

This CDR3 reads CASSLRQGGGYTF. CDR3 DNA sequence: TGTGCCAGCAGCTTAAGACAGGGTGGGGGCTACACCTTC. The chain combines TRBV7-3 with TRBJ1-2; the match to TRBD1 covers 7 bases. J lost 8 bases, V lost 1 base, and 4 bases had no gene match. Germline V gene sequence: CDR1 SGHTA, CDR2 FQGTGA. The CDR3 has 13 residues.

In its sample, this clone was seen a few times. The J gene is TRBJ1-1, the V gene TRBV4-3; D not resolved. Germline V gives CDR1 LGHNA, CDR2 YSLEER. The CDR3 contains 18 residues. Between the trimmed V and J ends, which lost 0 bases and 1 base, there was a span of 18 bases. The CDR3 nucleotides read TGCGCCAGCAGCCAAGATTACTTTCCATACCTTCCGAACACTGAAGCTTTCTTT. Amino acid sequence: CASSQDYFPYLPNTEAFF.

This clone was found a few times. The chain combines TRBV4-3 with TRBJ2-2; D gene ambiguous. The CDR3 totals 15 residues. V lost 1 base and J 1 base, leaving 7 bases between the germline ends. Germline V gene lookup returns CDR1 LGHNA and CDR2 YSLEER. CDR3 residues: CASSQANLNTGELFF. CDR3 nucleotides: TGCGCCAGCAGCCAAGCGAATTTGAACACCGGGGAGCTGTTTTTT.

The genes are TRBV5-4 and TRBJ2-5; no clear D. From germline, CDR1 is SGHNT and CDR2 YYREEE (reference sequence). The CDR3 extends over 14 amino acids. Trimming took 3 bases from V and 3 from J, leaving 12 bases between them. DNA of the CDR3: TGTGCCAGCAGCTCCAAGGTAACTGAAGAGACCCAGTACTTC. It specifies CASSSKVTEETQYF.

The chain carries TRBV6-5 and TRBJ1-6; possibly TRBD1 for D (5 bases). CDR1 is MNHEY and CDR2 is SVGAGI in the germline V gene. The CDR3 runs 16 residues. The V end was cut by 4 bases, the J end by 3 bases, with 13 bases between. The CDR3 region has the DNA TGTGCCAGCAGTTTAGGAACAGGCTACTATAATTCACCCCTCCACTTT. Encoded protein: CASSLGTGYYNSPLHF.

This sequence joins TRBV30 and TRBJ1-5, with D perhaps TRBD1 (5 bases). V was pared by 3 bases and J by 4 bases, with 13 bases between. The CDR3 is 14 amino acids. Germline loops: CDR1 GTSNPN, CDR2 SVGIG (reference sequence). Here the CDR3 reads CAWSRTRGNQPQHF. In DNA, the CDR3 is TGTGCCTGGAGCCGAACAAGGGGAAATCAGCCCCAGCATTTT.

The V call is TRBV6-1, the J call TRBJ1-5; D call uncertain. The CDR3 runs to 14 residues. Looked up from germline, CDR1 is MNHNS and CDR2 is SASEGT. V lost 0 bases and J lost 6, with 9 bases in between. In nucleotides, the CDR3 is TGTGCCAGCAGTGAAGCGATGGTGGGTCAGCCCCAGCATTTT. It specifies CASSEAMVGQPQHF.

This clone was observed once. This chain connects TRBV5-5 to TRBJ2-3; D is possibly TRBD1 (6 bases). The CDR3 is 15 amino acids. V lost 1 base and J lost 2, with 11 bases in between. Germline-derived CDR1 and CDR2 are SGHKS and YYEKEE (reference sequence). This CDR3 reads CASSLLGGNTDTQYF. The DNA for the CDR3 is TGTGCCAGCAGCTTGTTAGGGGGAAACACAGATACGCAGTATTTT.

V and J are TRBV6-2 or TRBV6-3 and TRBJ1-5; D unresolved. V was shortened by 2 bases and J by 6 bases, with 5 bases between the two germline ends. CDR1 is MNHEY and CDR2 is SVGEGT in the germline V gene. The CDR3 has 12 amino acids. The CDR3 region is CASSYDSQPQHF. CDR3 DNA: TGTGCCAGCAGTTACGATAGTCAGCCCCAGCATTTT.

The chain employs TRBV2 and TRBJ2-3; D is uncertain. The CDR3 is made up of 12 amino acids. Germline assignment: CDR1 SNHLY and CDR2 FYNNEI. V lost 3 bases and J 3 bases, leaving 4 bases between the germline ends. CDR3 amino acids: CASSDQTDTQYF. CDR3 nucleotides: TGTGCCAGCAGTGACCAGACAGATACGCAGTATTTT.

The chain has TRBV5-1 and TRBJ2-5; 7 bases are a match to TRBD1. The CDR3 totals 16 residues. Germline CDR1 reads SGHRS; CDR2 reads YFSETQ. V shed 4 bases and J 1 base; nucleotides not matched to a gene: 10. Here the CDR3 reads CASSPGTVNFQETQYF. In nucleotides, the CDR3 is TGCGCCAGCAGCCCCGGGACAGTTAACTTCCAAGAGACCCAGTACTTC.

The CDR3: CASTRRLAGASYNEQFF. In DNA, the CDR3 is TGTGCCAGCACCCGGCGGCTAGCGGGAGCCAGCTACAATGAGCAGTTCTTC. The rearrangement uses TRBV5-4 and TRBJ2-1; 10 positions agree with TRBD2. The CDR3 sequence is 17 residues long. In germline, CDR1 is SGHNT, CDR2 YYREEE (reference sequence). Trimming at V came to 6 bases and at J to 3 bases, leaving 12 bases not matched to a gene.

V gene TRBV2 combines with J gene TRBJ1-1, with D tentatively TRBD1 (5 bases). From germline, CDR1 is SNHLY and CDR2 FYNNEI. CDR3 length equals 14 residues. Trimming took 7 bases from V and 1 from J, leaving 13 bases between them. The CDR3 spells CASKRQLTNTEAFF. The CDR3 nucleotides read TGTGCCAGCAAACGACAGCTAACGAACACTGAAGCTTTCTTT.